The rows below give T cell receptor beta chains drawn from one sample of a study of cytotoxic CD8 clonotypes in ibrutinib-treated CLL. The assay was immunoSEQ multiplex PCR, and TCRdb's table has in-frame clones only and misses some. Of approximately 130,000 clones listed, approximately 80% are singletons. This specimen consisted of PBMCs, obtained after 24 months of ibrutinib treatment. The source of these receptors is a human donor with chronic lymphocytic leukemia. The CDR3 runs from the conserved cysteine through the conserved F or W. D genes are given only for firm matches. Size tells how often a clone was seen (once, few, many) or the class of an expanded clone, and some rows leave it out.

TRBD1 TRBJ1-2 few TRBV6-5 CARGLKGASFGYTF TGTGCCCGGGGGCTTAAGGGGGCATCGTTCGGCTACACCTTC
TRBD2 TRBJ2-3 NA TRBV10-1 CASCGGGFQVTDTQYF TGCGCCAGCTGCGGGGGGGGATTTCAAGTCACAGATACGCAGTATTTT
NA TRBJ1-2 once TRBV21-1 CASSKGVVWVRGCLNYGYTF TGTGCCAGCAGCAAAGGGGTTGTTTGGGTCAGGGGATGCCTCAACTATGGCTACACCTTC
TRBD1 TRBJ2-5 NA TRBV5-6 CASSSQGARETQYF TGTGCCAGCAGTTCCCAGGGGGCACGGGAGACCCAGTACTTC
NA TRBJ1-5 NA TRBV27 CASGGAARVNQPQHF TGTGCCAGCGGGGGGGCGGCCCGAGTGAATCAGCCCCAGCATTTT
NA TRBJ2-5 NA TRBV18 CASSPPVGGLQETQYF TGTGCCAGCTCACCACCGGTGGGGGGGCTCCAAGAGACCCAGTACTTC
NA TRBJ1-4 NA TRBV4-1 CASSQVVDRKKLFF TGCGCCAGCAGCCAAGTGGTCGACAGGAAAAAACTGTTTTTT
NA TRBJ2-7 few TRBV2 CASSDYGNYEQYF TGTGCCAGCAGTGATTACGGCAACTACGAGCAGTACTTC
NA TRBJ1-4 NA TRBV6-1 CASRRQFNEKLFF TGTGCCAGCAGACGACAGTTTAATGAAAAACTGTTTTTT
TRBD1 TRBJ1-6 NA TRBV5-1 CASSLTGQGGSPLHF TGCGCCAGCAGCTTGACGGGACAGGGTGGTTCACCCCTCCACTTT
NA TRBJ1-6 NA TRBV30 CAWKRLDNSPLHF TGTGCCTGGAAAAGGTTGGATAATTCACCCCTCCACTTT
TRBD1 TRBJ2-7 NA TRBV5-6 CASSRPGQGFYEQYF TGTGCCAGCAGCCGACCGGGACAGGGGTTCTACGAGCAGTACTTC
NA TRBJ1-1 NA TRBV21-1 CASSNTEAFF TGTGCCAGCAGCAACACTGAAGCTTTCTTT
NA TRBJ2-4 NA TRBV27 CASSADRRNIQYF TGTGCCAGCAGTGCTGACAGGCGGAACATTCAGTACTTC
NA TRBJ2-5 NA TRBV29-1 CSAAYQETQYF TGCAGCGCAGCCTACCAAGAGACCCAGTACTTC
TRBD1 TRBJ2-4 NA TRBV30 CASGQGKIWGKNIQYF TGTGCCTCCGGACAGGGTAAAATTTGGGGCAAAAACATTCAGTACTTC
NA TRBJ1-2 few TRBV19 CASSRREGGYTF TGTGCCAGTAGTAGACGCGAGGGAGGCTACACCTTC
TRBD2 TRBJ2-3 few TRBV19 CASSTPGLEQYF TGTGCCAGTAGTACCCCGGGACTAGAGCAGTATTTT
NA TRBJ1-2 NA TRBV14 CASSQDRRLSYTF TGTGCCAGCAGCCAAGATCGGAGGCTAAGCTACACCTTC
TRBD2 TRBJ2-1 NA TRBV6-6 CASSSLGGASYNEQFF TGTGCCAGCAGCAGTCTCGGGGGGGCCTCCTACAATGAGCAGTTCTTC
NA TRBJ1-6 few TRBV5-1 CASSLRSGASSYNSPLHF TGCGCCAGCAGCTTACGCTCCGGGGCGAGCTCCTATAATTCACCCCTCCACTTT
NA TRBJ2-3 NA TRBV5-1 CASYSGGSADTQYF TGCGCCAGCTACTCGGGGGGCAGCGCAGATACGCAGTATTTT
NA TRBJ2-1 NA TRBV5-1 CASSPRGGNEQFF TGCGCCAGCAGTCCGCGAGGGGGAAATGAGCAGTTCTTC
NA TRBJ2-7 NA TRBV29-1 CSVVSAGRSVGEQYF TGCAGCGTTGTATCGGCAGGGAGGTCGGTGGGCGAGCAGTACTTC
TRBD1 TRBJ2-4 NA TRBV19 CASRKIQGALGTKNIQYF TGTGCCAGTAGGAAGATACAGGGGGCTCTTGGGACCAAAAACATTCAGTACTTC
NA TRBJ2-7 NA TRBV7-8 CASSQWGGPEQYF TGTGCCAGCAGCCAATGGGGCGGCCCCGAGCAGTACTTC
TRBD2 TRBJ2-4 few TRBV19 CASRTSGGNIQYF TGTGCCAGCCGGACTAGCGGAGGAAACATTCAGTACTTC
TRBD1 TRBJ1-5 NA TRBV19 CASSISTGVSNQPQHF TGTGCCAGTAGTATATCGACAGGGGTTAGCAATCAGCCCCAGCATTTT
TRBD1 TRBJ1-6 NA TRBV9 CASTRDRNSPLHF TGTGCCAGCACCCGGGACAGAAATTCACCCCTCCACTTT
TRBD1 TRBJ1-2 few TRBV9 CASKGAVGYGYTF TGTGCCAGCAAGGGGGCAGTGGGCTATGGCTACACCTTC
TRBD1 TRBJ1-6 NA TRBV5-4 CASSLGGQVSTPLHF TGTGCCAGCAGCTTGGGGGGACAGGTTTCTACACCCCTCCACTTT